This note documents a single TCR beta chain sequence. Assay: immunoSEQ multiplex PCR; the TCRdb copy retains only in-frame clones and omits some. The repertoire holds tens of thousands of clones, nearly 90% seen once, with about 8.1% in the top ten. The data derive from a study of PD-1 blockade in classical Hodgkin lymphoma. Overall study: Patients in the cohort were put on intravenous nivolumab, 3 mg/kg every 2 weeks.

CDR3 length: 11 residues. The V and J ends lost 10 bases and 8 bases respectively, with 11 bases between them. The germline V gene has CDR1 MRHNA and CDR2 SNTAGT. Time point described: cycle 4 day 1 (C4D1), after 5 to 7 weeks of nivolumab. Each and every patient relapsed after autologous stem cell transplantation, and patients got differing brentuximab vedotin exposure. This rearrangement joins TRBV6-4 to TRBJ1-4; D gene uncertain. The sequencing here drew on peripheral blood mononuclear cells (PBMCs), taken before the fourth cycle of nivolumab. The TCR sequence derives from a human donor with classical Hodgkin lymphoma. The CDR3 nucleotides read TGTGCCACTCGAATGGGGGAAAAACTGTTTTTT. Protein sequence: CATRMGEKLFF.